The present T cell receptor beta chain was sequenced within a study of radiotherapy plus CTLA-4 blockade in lung cancer. At the level of the study: Among all patients, about 19% showed objective responses, while roughly 34% had disease control.

Germline-derived CDR1 and CDR2 are SGHDN and FVKESK. This CDR3 has 13 residues. V lost 4 bases, J lost 6 bases, and 13 bases lay in between. Worth noting for this clone: Its specificity is not known.

Only in-frame clones appear in the TCRdb table, and some are missing; sequencing was by immunoSEQ multiplex PCR. The sample has about 38,000 clones, about 70% seen once; the top ten hold approximately 8.9%. Those with chemo-refractory metastatic non-small-cell lung cancer were treated with focal radiation combined with CTLA-4 blockade using ipilimumab. Study-level points and caveats: Among reported predictors of response, early blood T cell clone dynamics with interferon-beta performed best. Tumor-derived TCR clones expanded in blood after radiotherapy plus ipilimumab.

The specimen comprised peripheral blood, sampled from a patient treated with radiotherapy plus ipilimumab. The chain recombines TRBV14 with TRBJ2-7; no clear D. The clonotype was recovered from a human donor with non-small cell lung cancer who had stable disease on radiotherapy plus ipilimumab. CDR3 sequence: CASSLSLTGEQYF. The DNA of the CDR3 is TGTGCCAGCAGCCTTAGCCTGACTGGCGAGCAGTACTTC.